The 25 T cell receptor beta chains listed next were all sequenced from one sample in a study. The protocol was immunoSEQ multiplex PCR, while the TCRdb copy is restricted to in-frame clones and leaves out a portion. The sample carries 60,000 to 75,000 clones, about 93% recorded once. Sequenced material: PBMCs. Receptors originate from a man aged 35-49 years with rheumatoid arthritis.

The chain has TRBV2 and TRBJ1-6; 9 bases are a match to TRBD1. Germline CDR1 and CDR2: SNHLY and FYNNEI. The V gene end was trimmed by 6 bases and the J gene end by 6 bases; junction bases not matched to a gene: 6. The CDR3 covers 15 residues. The CDR3: CASRRLTGGNSPLHF. The DNA of the CDR3 is TGTGCCAGCAGACGGCTGACAGGGGGTAATTCACCCCTCCACTTT.

V usage is TRBV5-3 and J usage is TRBJ2-4, with 9 positions matching TRBD1. TRBV5-3 is an ORF, and what it does is uncertain. V shed 1 base, J shed 3 bases, and the junction held 11 bases outside the gene matches. The CDR3 contains 18 residues. This CDR3 is CARSLFGQGNLDKNIQYF. DNA of the CDR3: TGTGCCAGAAGCTTGTTTGGACAGGGGAATTTGGACAAAAACATTCAGTACTTC.

The chain combines TRBV19 with TRBJ2-7; TRBD1 agrees at 7 bases. In germline, CDR1 is LNHDA, CDR2 SQIVND (reference sequence). The CDR3 has 15 residues. The J segment lost 3 bases and the V segment lost 10 bases, leaving 15 bases of the junction unmatched. The CDR3 here is CATGTTGPLFYEQYF. The CDR3 DNA sequence: TGTGCCACTGGTACGACAGGGCCCTTATTCTACGAGCAGTACTTC.

The chain employs TRBV6-5 and TRBJ2-3; TRBD2 agrees at 13 bases. The V segment lost 6 bases and the J segment 4 bases; nucleotides outside the gene matches: 4. The V gene's germline CDR1 is MNHEY and CDR2 SVGAGI. The length of the CDR3 is 15 residues. The CDR3: CASRLAGGRADTQYF. The CDR3 nucleotides read TGTGCCAGCAGACTAGCGGGAGGGAGGGCAGATACGCAGTATTTT.

The rearrangement joins TRBV27 to TRBJ1-5, with no clear D. Per germline, CDR1 MNHEY and CDR2 SMNVEV (reference sequence). CDR3 length: 15 residues. Trimming left V 3 bases short and J 1 base short, with 10 bases between. The CDR3 sequence: CASSFEGYSNQPQHF. CDR3 in DNA: TGTGCCAGCAGTTTTGAGGGATACAGCAATCAGCCCCAGCATTTT.

This rearrangement joins TRBV28 to TRBJ2-1; D gene ambiguous. The CDR3 totals 14 residues. Germline V gene data show CDR1 as MDHEN and CDR2 as SYDVKM. V gave up 6 bases and J gave up 4 bases, with 13 bases separating them. Written as DNA, the CDR3 is TGTGCCAGCAGAAAGGGTATGGCTTACAATGAGCAGTTCTTC. This encodes CASRKGMAYNEQFF.

The rearrangement joins TRBV4-1 to TRBJ1-1; no clear D. The CDR3 runs 14 residues. V dropped 2 bases and J dropped 1 base, with 8 bases sitting between them. Per the germline V gene, CDR1 is MGHRA and CDR2 is YSYEKL. This CDR3 is CASSQWSSNTEAFF. The CDR3 DNA reads as TGCGCCAGCAGCCAATGGTCGTCGAACACTGAAGCTTTCTTT.

This sequence joins TRBV6-2 or TRBV6-3 and TRBJ1-5; the D is unclear. The CDR3 totals 17 residues. V dropped 2 bases and J dropped 6 bases, with 20 bases sitting between them. Germline loops: CDR1 MNHEY, CDR2 SVGEGT. DNA for the CDR3: TGTGCCAGCAGTTACCCCCTCCGCGGTCCGGGAAGTCAGCCCCAGCATTTT. It specifies CASSYPLRGPGSQPQHF.

The V gene is TRBV3-1 (or the pseudogene TRBV3-2), the J gene TRBJ1-6, with 8 bases that match TRBD1. V lost 4 bases, J lost 10 bases, and 6 bases stayed unmatched. The CDR3 is 14 amino acids. Germline CDR1 is LGHDT and CDR2 is YNNKEL (reference sequence). The CDR3 nucleotides read TGTGCCAGCAGCCCCTCGAGACAGGGGTCACCCCTCCACTTT. It yields the protein CASSPSRQGSPLHF.

In nucleotides, the CDR3 is TGTGCCAGCAGTTTTACAGAACTCTATGGCTACACCTTC. Protein: CASSFTELYGYTF. This chain links TRBV28 with TRBJ1-2; no definite D call. Per the germline V gene, CDR1 is MDHEN and CDR2 is SYDVKM. V was shortened by 3 bases and J by 4 bases, with 9 bases between the two germline ends. The CDR3 is 13 amino acids.

V is TRBV25-1 and J is TRBJ1-2; D call uncertain. V was cut by 6 bases and J by 7 bases, with 12 bases left in between. Germline CDR1 MGHDK, CDR2 SYGVNS. The CDR3 loop spans 12 amino acids. In DNA, the CDR3 is TGTGCCAGCAGCGTTACTACGGTTGGCTACACCTTC. Translation gives CASSVTTVGYTF.

The chain carries TRBV10-3 and TRBJ1-4; no clear D gene. With 11 bases removed from V and 4 bases from J, the gap between germline ends came to 14 bases. Germline loops: CDR1 ENHRY, CDR2 SYGVKD. The CDR3 spans 13 residues. The CDR3 loop reads CAAQSGVNEKLFF. The CDR3 DNA sequence: TGTGCCGCCCAATCAGGCGTTAATGAAAAACTGTTTTTT.

The chain carries TRBV11-2 and TRBJ2-1; 7 positions agree with TRBD2. This CDR3 is 16 amino acids long. Trimming at V came to 1 base and at J to 2 bases, leaving 5 bases not matched to a gene. Germline V gives CDR1 SGHAT, CDR2 FQNNGV. The CDR3 loop is CASSLGWRGTYNEQFF. The DNA for the CDR3 is TGTGCCAGCAGCTTAGGCTGGCGGGGGACCTACAATGAGCAGTTCTTC.

The chain recombines TRBV7-2 with TRBJ2-7; 8 bases match TRBD1. From germline, CDR1 is SGHTA and CDR2 FQGNSA. CDR3 size: 13 residues. The ends lost 5 bases at V and 3 bases at J; junction bases unmatched: 3. CDR3 nucleotide sequence: TGTGCCAGCAGCCCGGGGACAGGCTACGAGCAGTACTTC. Residues: CASSPGTGYEQYF.

The chain carries TRBV30 and TRBJ1-2; 7 nucleotides match TRBD1. V trimming: 5 bases; J trimming: 1 base; junction bases outside the gene matches: 13. In germline, CDR1 is GTSNPN, CDR2 SVGIG (reference sequence). The CDR3 is 16 amino acids. The CDR3 region has the DNA TGTGCCTGGGGAAATAAACAAGGGGGCCTTAACTATGGCTACACCTTC. Protein: CAWGNKQGGLNYGYTF.

This clone has only one observation. The CDR3 loop reads CSAQARDLLHF. The CDR3 bases are TGCAGTGCCCAAGCAAGGGATCTCCTCCACTTT. The chain couples TRBV20-1 to TRBJ1-6; D call uncertain. The germline V gene encodes CDR1 DFQATT and CDR2 SNEGSKA (reference sequence). V was cut by 6 bases and J by 15 bases, with 15 bases left in between. The CDR3 sequence is 11 residues long.

This clone was observed once. The chain has TRBV6-1 and TRBJ2-7; 9 bases match TRBD1. V lost 8 bases, J lost 3 bases, and 2 bases stayed unmatched. Germline V CDR1 and CDR2: MNHNS, SASEGT. The CDR3 has 12 residues. DNA of the CDR3: TGTGCCAGCCGGACAGGGGACTACGAGCAGTACTTC. It yields the protein CASRTGDYEQYF.

The chain employs TRBV7-2 and TRBJ2-7; 12 bases are a match to TRBD2. The germline V gene encodes CDR1 SGHTA and CDR2 FQGNSA. V shed 1 base, J shed 6 bases, and the junction held 10 bases outside the gene matches. The CDR3 is 17 amino acids. The CDR3 region is CASSLVGLAGGPSEQYF. The CDR3 bases are TGTGCCAGCAGCTTAGTTGGGCTAGCGGGAGGGCCTAGCGAGCAGTACTTC.

The rearrangement joins TRBV29-1 to TRBJ1-1, with D hard to call. CDR3 length: 14 residues. CDR1 is SQVTM, CDR2 ANQGSEA, per germline. V lost 7 bases and J lost 4, with 19 bases in between. This CDR3 reads CSATGESGPTEAFF. As DNA, the CDR3 is TGCAGCGCAACCGGTGAATCTGGGCCCACTGAAGCTTTCTTT. Supplemented by reference TRBV29-1 and TRBJ1-1, the full variable domain reads SAVISQKPSRDICQRGTSLTIQCQVDSQVTMMFWYRQQPGQSLTLIATANQGSEATYESGFVIDKFPISRPNLTFSTLTVSNMSPEDSSIYLCSATGESGPTEAFFGQGTRLTVV.

The chain has TRBV27 and TRBJ2-2; 7 positions agree with TRBD1. The CDR3 is 16 residues long. CDR1 MNHEY and CDR2 SMNVEV come from the germline V gene (reference sequence). V was pared by 3 bases and J by 3 bases, with 7 bases of the junction left unmatched. CDR3 nucleotides: TGTGCCAGCAGTTTGACAGGGAGATTGGACACCGGGGAGCTGTTTTTT. Its translation is CASSLTGRLDTGELFF.

This clone was observed a single time. V is TRBV5-1 and J is TRBJ1-1; D possibly corresponds to TRBD1 (5 bases). The V gene's germline CDR1 is SGHRS and CDR2 YFSETQ. Trimming left V 4 bases short and J 5 bases short, with 12 bases between. This CDR3 contains 13 residues. The CDR3 protein is CASSLEGRTEAFF. For the CDR3, the DNA is TGCGCCAGCAGCCTGGAGGGGAGGACTGAAGCTTTCTTT. The full variable domain, in which reference TRBV5-1 and TRBJ1-1 provide the parts outside the CDR3, is KAGVTQTPRYLIKTRGQQVTLSCSPISGHRSVSWYQQTPGQGLQFLFEYFSETQRNKGNFPGRFSGRQFSNSRSEMNVSTLELGDSALYLCASSLEGRTEAFFGQGTRLTVV.

This chain joins TRBV19 and TRBJ2-5, with 7 bases identical to TRBD1. With 4 bases clipped from V and 7 bases from J, the junction kept 12 bases outside the gene matches. Looked up from germline, CDR1 is LNHDA and CDR2 is SQIVND (reference sequence). The CDR3 is 15 residues long. Here the CDR3 reads CASSNSPDRVVTQYF. In nucleotides, the CDR3 is TGTGCCAGTAGTAATTCACCTGACAGGGTGGTGACCCAGTACTTC.

The V call is TRBV25-1, the J call TRBJ1-3; no clear D. CDR3 length equals 15 residues. Germline V gives CDR1 MGHDK, CDR2 SYGVNS. The germline V and J ends were trimmed by 2 bases and 0 bases, with 8 bases remaining between them. The CDR3 region is CASSERSSSGNTIYF. CDR3 nucleotides: TGTGCCAGCAGTGAACGGAGTTCCTCTGGAAACACCATATATTTT.

The rearrangement links TRBV29-1 to TRBJ1-1; 10 bases align to TRBD1. The germline V gene has CDR1 SQVTM and CDR2 ANQGSEA. The CDR3 totals 14 residues. V gave up 4 bases and J gave up 12 bases; unmatched junction bases: 14. The CDR3 reads CSVGFRGGQGGTFF. In nucleotides, the CDR3 is TGCAGCGTTGGGTTTCGAGGTGGACAGGGGGGAACTTTCTTT.

This chain links TRBV27 with TRBJ2-7, with 7 bases fitting TRBD2. This CDR3 contains 12 residues. CDR1 is MNHEY, CDR2 SMNVEV, per germline (reference sequence). V shed 6 bases and J 4 bases; nucleotides not matched to a gene: 3. DNA for the CDR3: TGTGCCAGCAGCCTCGGGGGGTACGAGCAGTACTTC. Translated, it gives CASSLGGYEQYF.